This TCR beta chain was observed in a study of T cell changes during pregnancy in multiple sclerosis (dated by TCRdb to about 2019). For the wider study: Changes in the T cell repertoire over the course of pregnancy were examined in this study in women with multiple sclerosis.

Regarding this clone: Its antigen target is currently unknown. Per-nucleotide qualities are absent, and no much larger clonotype sits a single base away.

Receptor libraries were prepared by the immunoSEQ multiplex PCR assay. In TCRdb, the immuneACCESS table is reduced to in-frame sequences with V and J assigned. These tables do not hold every clone; where another copy was compared, an unresolved V gene accounts for under half, and the others remain unexplained. The sample table lists about 59,000 clones, about 93% of them with a count of one. The ten largest clonotypes hold about 2.8% of the sample. From the germline V gene, CDR1 is SGHAT and CDR2 is FQNNGV. Taken from cysteine to phenylalanine, the CDR3 has 15 residues. Solely the CDR3 DNA is kept, with 45 bases framed from the first base. V and J are trimmed by 5 bases and 4 bases, and the gene matches miss 9 bases of the junction.

The clonotype originates from a female donor with multiple sclerosis, enrolled in a pregnancy study. Sequences were derived from CD8+ T cells from peripheral blood mononuclear cells, sampled in the third trimester of pregnancy. Rearrangement joined TRBV11-2 to TRBJ2-7; TRBD2 lines up with 9 middle nucleotides. In nucleotides, the sequence is TGTGCCAGCAGCGAAGGGTCTAGCGGGATATACGAGCAGTACTTC. It encodes CASSEGSSGIYEQYF.